Below, 24 T cell receptor beta chains from the same sample are listed, as sequenced in a study of blood T cells in healthy people across ages. Alongside a J-beta primer mix, a sample-barcoded 5' primer served in a second PCR lasting about 6 to 12 cycles. TCRdb processed the 5' RACE reads anew with MiXCR; each CDR3 protein has one entry. The top ten clones hold around 12% of a sample with about a million distinct CDR3 sequences, 35% to 40% of them seen once. The sample was blood. Receptors were obtained from a young man in good health.

V usage is TRBV20-1 and J usage is TRBJ2-7; 10 nucleotides agree with TRBD2. The CDR3 length is 15 residues. Germline-derived CDR1 and CDR2 are DFQATT and SNEGSKA (reference sequence). V gave up 0 bases and J gave up 2 bases; unmatched junction bases: 4. In nucleotides, the CDR3 is TGCAGTGCTAGAGATGTAGCGGGGGGTCCCTACGAGCAGTACTTC. Amino acid sequence: CSARDVAGGPYEQYF.

This clonotype was seen many times. The rearrangement uses TRBV29-1 and TRBJ2-1; TRBD1 might be the D (7 bases). Trimming pared 3 bases from V and 5 bases from J, leaving 14 bases between. The germline V gene has CDR1 SQVTM and CDR2 ANQGSEA. CDR3 length equals 14 residues. The CDR3 reads CSVDEQGGNNEQFF. The CDR3 nucleotides are TGCAGCGTTGACGAGCAGGGGGGAAACAATGAGCAGTTCTTC.

This clonotype was detected a few times. The rearrangement links TRBV5-1 to TRBJ2-5, with 8 bases aligning to TRBD2. CDR1 and CDR2 (germline): SGHRS, YFSETQ. J gave up 0 bases and V 5 bases, and 6 bases lay outside the gene matches. CDR3 size: 15 residues. The CDR3 protein is CASREAGADQETQYF. The DNA for the CDR3 is TGCGCCAGCAGGGAAGCGGGGGCAGACCAAGAGACCCAGTACTTC.

Points on this clonotype: A junction boundary mismatches the germline segment, possibly from a read error. The chain has TRBV7-3 and TRBJ1-5; no clear D gene. Per the germline V gene, CDR1 is SGHTA and CDR2 is FQGTGA. The CDR3 totals 13 residues. The CDR3 bases are TGTGCCAACAGCTCCGTGGCCGGTCAGCCCCAGCATTTT. Amino acid sequence: CANSSVAGQPQHF.

A few counts support this clonotype. This sequence joins TRBV12-3 or TRBV12-4 and TRBJ1-4, with D possibly TRBD1 on 5 matching bases. The CDR3 sequence is 13 residues long. Trimming cost V 7 bases and J 7 bases, with 13 bases left between them. The CDR3 DNA reads as TGTGCCAGCAACCAGGGAAAGGGTGAAAAACTGTTTTTT. Translated, it gives CASNQGKGEKLFF.

This chain connects TRBV4-2 to TRBJ1-2, with 12 nucleotides matching TRBD1. This CDR3 is 17 amino acids long. V lost 1 base to trimming and J lost 3 bases; unmatched junction nucleotides: 6. The germline CDR1 and CDR2 sequences are LGHNA and YNFKEQ. The CDR3 DNA is TGTGCCAGCAGCCAAGGTGGGACAGGGGGCGTTGACTATGGCTACACCTTC. Translation: CASSQGGTGGVDYGYTF.

This clonotype appeared a few times. The V gene is TRBV12-1, the J gene TRBJ2-3; no check of the table's D call, TRBD2, against the DNA was made. TRBV12-1 is classified as a pseudogene. The CDR3 runs 16 residues. CDR3 DNA: TGTGCCAGCAGCTCGAGGACTAGCACTAGCACAGATACGCAGTATTTT. Translated, it gives CASSSRTSTSTDTQYF.

This chain joins TRBV5-1 and TRBJ2-3; D unclear. The CDR3 has 14 amino acids. Trimming pared 1 base from V and 2 bases from J, leaving 8 bases between. Per germline, CDR1 SGHRS and CDR2 YFSETQ. Here the CDR3 DNA reads TGCGCCAGCAGCTTGCAGCCAAACACAGATACGCAGTATTTT. Translating it yields CASSLQPNTDTQYF. The whole variable domain, remainder taken from reference TRBV5-1 and TRBJ2-3, is KAGVTQTPRYLIKTRGQQVTLSCSPISGHRSVSWYQQTPGQGLQFLFEYFSETQRNKGNFPGRFSGRQFSNSRSEMNVSTLELGDSALYLCASSLQPNTDTQYFGPGTRLTVL.

The rearrangement uses TRBV20-1 and TRBJ2-5; the D gene could be TRBD1 or TRBD2 (5 bases each). V shed 5 bases and J shed 3 bases, with 16 bases lying between them. The CDR3 length is 14 residues. The germline gives CDR1 DFQATT, CDR2 SNEGSKA (reference sequence). The CDR3: CSARRDPVKETQYF. Written as DNA, the CDR3 is TGCAGTGCTCGCCGGGACCCGGTGAAAGAGACCCAGTACTTC.

The chain uses TRBV7-6 and TRBJ2-7; no definite D call. The V gene lost 2 bases and the J gene lost 7 bases, with 12 bases spanning the gap. Germline CDR1 reads SGHVS; CDR2 reads FNYEAQ. The length of the CDR3 is 13 residues. The DNA of the CDR3 is TGTGCCAGCAGCTTAAGGCGCGACGATGAGCAGTACTTC. It specifies CASSLRRDDEQYF.

This clonotype was picked up a small number of times. The rearrangement uses TRBV18 and TRBJ2-4; D is perhaps TRBD2 (6 bases). Matching the DNA end better, TRBJ2-7 makes the J call doubtful. There are 16 residues in the CDR3. Per germline, CDR1 KGHSH and CDR2 LQKENI. CDR3 DNA sequence: TGTGCCAGCTCACCATCCGCGGGACGGATGACCTACGAGCAGTACTTC. Translated, it gives CASSPSAGRMTYEQYF.

The V call is TRBV27, the J call TRBJ2-3; D ambiguous. This CDR3 region has 14 residues. Germline V gene sequence: CDR1 MNHEY, CDR2 SMNVEV (reference sequence). The V end was cut by 6 bases, the J end by 1 base, with 11 bases between. CDR3 residues: CASSPWARTDTQYF. CDR3 DNA sequence: TGTGCCAGCAGCCCTTGGGCCCGCACAGATACGCAGTATTTT.

The V gene is TRBV5-1, the J gene TRBJ1-6; TRBD1 aligns across 8 bases. Germline values: CDR1 SGHRS, CDR2 YFSETQ. Germline trimming cut 2 bases from V and 4 bases from J; bases unmatched to any gene: 11. The CDR3 sequence is 18 residues long. The CDR3 spells CASSFVDRGLQYNSPLHF. DNA of the CDR3: TGCGCCAGCAGCTTCGTCGACAGGGGACTTCAATATAATTCACCCCTCCACTTT.

The genes are TRBV7-9 and TRBJ1-1, with TRBD1 as a possible D gene (6 bases). The germline V gene has CDR1 SEHNR and CDR2 FQNEAQ (reference sequence). The CDR3 covers 13 residues. With 5 bases removed from V and 3 bases from J, the gap between germline ends came to 10 bases. CDR3 bases: TGTGCCAGCAGCCCCGGGACACACACTGAAGCTTTCTTT. Translated: CASSPGTHTEAFF.

This clonotype has a handful of counts. The chain employs TRBV7-2 and TRBJ2-5, with TRBD2 matching 8 bases. The CDR3 is 16 amino acids. The trim removed 1 base at V and 2 bases at J, leaving 6 bases unmatched. In germline, CDR1 is SGHTA, CDR2 FQGNSA. The CDR3 DNA follows: TGTGCCAGCAGCTTAGGTTTCAAGCGGGGGCAAGAGACCCAGTACTTC. Residues: CASSLGFKRGQETQYF. The complete variable domain, with remaining parts taken from reference TRBV7-2 and TRBJ2-5, reads GAGVSQSPSNKVTEKGKDVELRCDPISGHTALYWYRQSLGQGLEFLIYFQGNSAPDKSGLPSDRFSAERTGGSVSTLTIQRTQQEDSAVYLCASSLGFKRGQETQYFGPGTRLLVL.

The DNA of the CDR3 is TGTGCCAGCAGCTTAGTCAGGGGGCAGGGAGATACGCAGTATTTT. This encodes CASSLVRGQGDTQYF. The genes are TRBV11-2 and TRBJ2-3; 8 nucleotides match TRBD1. With V trimmed by 1 base and J by 5 bases, 5 bases remained unmatched. The V gene's germline CDR1 is SGHAT and CDR2 FQNNGV. The CDR3 totals 15 residues. Using reference TRBV11-2 and TRBJ2-3 for the parts outside the CDR3, the full variable domain is EAGVAQSPRYKIIEKRQSVAFWCNPISGHATLYWYQQILGQGPKLLIQFQNNGVVDDSQLPKDRFSAERLKGVDSTLKIQPAKLEDSAVYLCASSLVRGQGDTQYFGPGTRLTVL.

V is TRBV10-2 and J is TRBJ2-3, with 9 bases fitting TRBD2. Germline CDR1 WSHSY, CDR2 SAAADI. The CDR3 consists of 15 residues. The ends lost 5 bases at V and 4 bases at J; junction bases unmatched: 7. The CDR3 is CASSIMSGGSDTQYF. CDR3 in DNA: TGCGCCAGCAGTATAATGAGCGGGGGGTCAGATACGCAGTATTTT.

The rearrangement uses TRBV12-3 or TRBV12-4 and TRBJ1-2; D is unclear. Trimming removed 4 bases at V and 6 bases at J, with 24 bases between. The CDR3 sequence is 17 residues long. CDR3 loop: CASSSGRTIFSIDGYTF. CDR3 bases: TGTGCCAGCAGTTCCGGACGGACCATCTTCTCGATCGATGGCTACACCTTC.

This clonotype showed up just once. V gene TRBV25-1 combines with J gene TRBJ1-5; maybe TRBD1 (5 bases). This CDR3 comprises 15 residues. Trimming cost V 1 base and J 5 bases, with 12 bases left between them. Germline values: CDR1 MGHDK, CDR2 SYGVNS. The CDR3 protein is CASSEWEQGDQPQHF. The CDR3 coding sequence is TGTGCCAGCAGTGAATGGGAGCAGGGCGATCAGCCCCAGCATTTT.

This chain connects TRBV24-1 to TRBJ2-1; unclear D gene. CDR3 size: 13 residues. The germline CDR1 and CDR2 sequences are KGHDR and SFDVKD. Trimming pared 1 base from V and 9 bases from J, leaving 9 bases between. The CDR3 here is CATSDFVTTEQFF. CDR3 sequence (DNA): TGTGCCACCAGTGATTTTGTTACTACTGAGCAGTTCTTC.

A note on this clonotype: At one of its ends the junction is not consistent with the germline gene, which may arise from a read error. This chain connects TRBV19 to TRBJ1-2; D is uncertain. CDR3 length: 17 residues. Germline CDR1 reads LNHDA; CDR2 reads SQIVND (reference sequence). CDR3 in amino acids: CASSLNPRIFQDYSYTF. CDR3 sequence (DNA): TGTGCCAGTAGCCTCAACCCCCGTATCTTTCAGGACTATAGCTACACCTTC.

This clonotype was seen a few times. CDR3 DNA sequence: TGTGCCAGCAGCGCCCCCGGGACGCTAACAGATACGCAGTATTTT. Protein product: CASSAPGTLTDTQYF. This chain uses TRBV7-9 with TRBJ2-3; D assignment may be TRBD1 or TRBD2 (5 bases each). V was shortened by 5 bases and J by 3 bases, with 15 bases between the two germline ends. Germline loops: CDR1 SEHNR, CDR2 FQNEAQ (reference sequence). The CDR3 totals 15 residues.

The chain employs TRBV12-3 or TRBV12-4 and TRBJ1-6; D not certain. The CDR3 contains 13 residues. Trimming took off 6 bases at V and 7 bases at J, with 10 bases between the two ends. The CDR3 sequence is CASSPSGNSPLHF. In DNA, the CDR3 is TGTGCCAGCAGCCCCTCTGGGAATTCACCCCTCCACTTT.

A remark on this clonotype: A much larger clonotype is one base distant, so this may be a read error. The rearrangement joins TRBV12-3 or TRBV12-4 to TRBJ1-6; no clear D. Trimming stripped 7 bases from V and 8 bases from J, with 12 bases between. This CDR3 region has 13 residues. CDR3 in DNA: TGTGCCAGCACTTTGGCCAGAGATTCACCCCTCCACTTT. Protein sequence: CASTLARDSPLHF.